This T cell receptor beta chain appears in the sequencing data of a study of cytomegalovirus exposure and HLA in healthy donors. The PCR was carried out with 60 Vbeta primers and 13 Jbeta primers. As originally analysed: A follow-up analysis tallied tens of millions of unique TCR beta chains, roughly 10 million shared. The table came from immunoSEQ multiplex PCR; TCRdb's copy has only in-frame clones and leaves some out. V and J calls plus clone size are reproduced from that table; the DNA served to infer D and trimming. Its table lists 160,000 or so clones. The CDR3 is made up of 14 amino acids. Germline values: CDR1 MGHRA, CDR2 YSYEKL. Trimming pared 0 bases from V and 9 bases from J, leaving 14 bases between.

This TCR was sampled from a man aged 25 to 45 in good health and CMV-seronegative. Sequencing was carried out using PBMCs. The chain links TRBV4-1 to TRBJ1-1, with D perhaps TRBD1 (6 bases). The chain's CDR3 is CASSQDRGVFKAFF. Written as DNA, the CDR3 is TGCGCCAGCAGCCAAGACAGGGGAGTTTTTAAAGCTTTCTTT.